The TCR beta chain under discussion was sequenced for a study of T-cell reconstitution after alpha-beta-depleted transplantation in children (dated by TCRdb to about 2016). Context from the whole study: The study quantitatively tracked T-cell immune reconstitution after TCRalphabeta/CD19-depleted allogeneic hematopoietic cell transplantation in children using TCR repertoire profiling. The study at large found these results: In some patients, the high TCRbeta diversity seen at day 60 was put down to recipient T cells and intrathymic progenitors that had survived conditioning. About two months after transplant, the apparently early recovery of alphabetaT-cell counts reportedly depended on just several hundred clones that had expanded rapidly and came from non-depleted graft cells. Over the following months the frequencies of hyperexpanded clones went down, and after one year T-cell counts and TCRbeta diversity were mostly credited to newly produced T cells.

The intended sense of this specimen's treatment or condition label: allogeneic hematopoietic cell transplantation with graft depleted of TCRalphabeta T cells and CD19 B cells. The children who served as transplant recipients had been given grafts of TCRalphabeta/CD19-depleted allogeneic hematopoietic cells. Per the germline V gene, MNHEY is the CDR1 and SVGAGI is the CDR2. Deletion took 1 base off V and 5 bases off J, with a span of 14 bases between the germline ends. Inclusive of the bounding cysteine and phenylalanine, the CDR3 is 15 residues long. The retained sequence is limited to the CDR3, 45 bases, with the frame set at the first base. The library was produced with PCR. The reads were generated on an Illumina HiSeq 2500. Molecular barcoding was employed in the preparation of TCR libraries, with unique molecular identifiers being used to normalize TCRbeta repertoire quantification. The raw public reads went through TCRdb reprocessing: fastp at Q25, MiXCR clone calling, in-frame beta chains kept. A single entry per CDR3 protein holds the most common genes and DNA from its merged rows. The sample yields approximately 1,000,000 distinct CDR3 sequences; about 29% were counted once. The ten largest clones add up to under 30% of the sample.

In this sample, this clonotype turned up a few times. The antigen it recognizes is unknown. No much larger clonotype is one base removed from it; base qualities were not supplied. The chain joins TRBV6-5 to TRBJ1-1; perhaps TRBD1 is the D gene, with 6 bases matching. This TCR was recovered from a boy in the first two years of life who had a stem cell transplant for SCID, so the T cells may come from the graft donor. Sample: PBMCs, mostly from graft donor cells, taken 360 days after TCRalphabeta/CD19-depleted stem cell transplant. In nucleotides, the sequence is TGTGCCAGCAGTTACTGGGGGGGGCGAAGAACTGAAGCTTTCTTT. This translates into CASSYWGGRRTEAFF.